This T cell receptor (beta chain) emerged from a study of blood T cells in healthy people across ages. Primed by a sample-barcoded 5' primer and a J-beta primer mix, a second PCR proceeded for roughly 7 to 11 cycles. TCRdb passed the 5' RACE reads through MiXCR, listing each CDR3 protein once. The profile shows 790,000 or so distinct CDR3 sequences, about half of them singletons. The sequence was obtained from a man of 80 years or more in good health. Input material: blood.

The CDR3 nucleotides are TGTGCCATCAGTCGACTAGCGGGGCAAGAGACCCAGTACTTC. Protein sequence: CAISRLAGQETQYF. The chain employs TRBV10-3 and TRBJ2-5, with 11 nucleotides matching TRBD2. CDR1 ENHRY and CDR2 SYGVKD come from the germline V gene. The CDR3 is 14 residues long. After removal of 5 bases from V and 2 bases from J, the junction contained 1 base not matched to a gene.